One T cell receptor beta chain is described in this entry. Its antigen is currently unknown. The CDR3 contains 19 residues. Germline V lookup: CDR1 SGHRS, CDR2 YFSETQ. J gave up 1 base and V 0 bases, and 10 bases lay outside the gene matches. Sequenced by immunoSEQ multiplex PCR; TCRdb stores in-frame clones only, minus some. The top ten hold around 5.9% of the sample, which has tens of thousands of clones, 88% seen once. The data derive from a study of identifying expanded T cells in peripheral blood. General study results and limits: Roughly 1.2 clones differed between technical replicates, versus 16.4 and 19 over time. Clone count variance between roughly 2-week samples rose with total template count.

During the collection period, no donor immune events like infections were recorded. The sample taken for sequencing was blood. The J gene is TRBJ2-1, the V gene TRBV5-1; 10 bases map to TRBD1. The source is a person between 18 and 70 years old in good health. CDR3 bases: TGCGCCAGCAGCTTGGGGACAGGGGGTCCCATGGGGTCCTACAATGAGCAGTTCTTC. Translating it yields CASSLGTGGPMGSYNEQFF.